The 8 T cell receptor beta chains given below trace back to one sample, sequenced in a study of T cell responses to AZD1222 COVID-19 vaccine. Generated by immunoSEQ multiplex PCR, the TCRdb table keeps only in-frame clones and is missing some. The sample has approximately 99,000 clones, roughly 86% seen once. The material was peripheral blood, obtained on day 0 of AZD1222 vaccination. These receptors originate from an adult in good health.

The J gene is TRBJ2-7, the V gene TRBV11-2; possible D gene TRBD2, 7 bases. Trimming removed 5 bases from V and 0 bases from J, with 14 bases in between. CDR1 is SGHAT and CDR2 is FQNNGV in the germline V gene. CDR3 size: 15 residues. The DNA for the CDR3 is TGTGCCAGCAGCAAGGGGGGGTTTAGCTCCTACGAGCAGTACTTC. Residues: CASSKGGFSSYEQYF.

The chain couples TRBV5-4 to TRBJ2-6; TRBD1 agrees at 8 bases. CDR3 length: 17 amino acids. V lost 4 bases and J lost 0; bases outside the gene matches: 6. The V gene's germline CDR1 is SGHNT and CDR2 YYREEE (reference sequence). CDR3 coding DNA: TGTGCCAGCAGCGTGGGACAGGTCCCCTCTGGGGCCAACGTCCTGACTTTC. Translating it yields CASSVGQVPSGANVLTF.

The chain uses TRBV6-5 and TRBJ1-1; 7 bases map to TRBD1. The CDR3 extends over 14 amino acids. With 5 bases clipped from V and 0 bases from J, the junction kept 3 bases outside the gene matches. Germline lookup yields CDR1 MNHEY and CDR2 SVGAGI. The chain's CDR3 is CASSPGTVNTEAFF. The DNA for the CDR3 is TGTGCCAGCAGTCCCGGGACAGTGAACACTGAAGCTTTCTTT.

This clone came up many times. The chain's CDR3 is CASSFQGGGKPQHF. CDR3 nucleotides: TGTGCCAGCAGTTTCCAGGGAGGTGGGAAGCCCCAGCATTTT. The chain recombines TRBV28 with TRBJ1-5; tentatively, D is TRBD1 (5 bases). The germline V gene encodes CDR1 MDHEN and CDR2 SYDVKM. The length of the CDR3 is 14 residues. Trimming pared 3 bases from V and 8 bases from J, leaving 14 bases between.

The chain is built from TRBV6-5 and TRBJ1-2, with 8 nucleotides matching TRBD1. Germline V gene sequence: CDR1 MNHEY, CDR2 SVGAGI. J gave up 7 bases and V 6 bases, and 4 bases lay outside the gene matches. The CDR3 covers 12 residues. CDR3 nucleotide sequence: TGTGCCAGCAGAGGACAGGGCGGTGGCTACACCTTC. Translated, it gives CASRGQGGGYTF.

The V call is TRBV27, the J call TRBJ1-5; 8 bases are a match to TRBD1. Trimming took 6 bases from V and 9 from J; bases not matched to a gene: 7. This CDR3 region has 13 residues. Germline-derived CDR1 and CDR2 are MNHEY and SMNVEV (reference sequence). This chain's CDR3 is CASRLTGGRPQHF. As DNA, the CDR3 is TGTGCCAGCAGGTTAACAGGGGGACGGCCCCAGCATTTT.

The chain links TRBV4-3 to TRBJ2-7; the D gene is possibly TRBD2 (5 bases). Germline CDR1 reads LGHNA; CDR2 reads YSLEER. This CDR3 is 14 amino acids long. Trimming took 0 bases from V and 5 from J, leaving 11 bases between them. The CDR3 region has the DNA TGCGCCAGCAGCCAAGAAGGCGGGTTGAACGAGCAGTACTTC. The encoded protein is CASSQEGGLNEQYF.

V and J are TRBV4-1 and TRBJ1-6, with 7 bases that match TRBD1. The CDR3 runs to 14 residues. CDR1 is MGHRA, CDR2 YSYEKL, per germline. With 4 bases clipped from V and 9 bases from J, the junction kept 6 bases outside the gene matches. CDR3 protein: CASSRGTEGSPLHF. Written as DNA, the CDR3 is TGCGCCAGCAGCCGAGGGACAGAAGGTTCACCCCTCCACTTT.